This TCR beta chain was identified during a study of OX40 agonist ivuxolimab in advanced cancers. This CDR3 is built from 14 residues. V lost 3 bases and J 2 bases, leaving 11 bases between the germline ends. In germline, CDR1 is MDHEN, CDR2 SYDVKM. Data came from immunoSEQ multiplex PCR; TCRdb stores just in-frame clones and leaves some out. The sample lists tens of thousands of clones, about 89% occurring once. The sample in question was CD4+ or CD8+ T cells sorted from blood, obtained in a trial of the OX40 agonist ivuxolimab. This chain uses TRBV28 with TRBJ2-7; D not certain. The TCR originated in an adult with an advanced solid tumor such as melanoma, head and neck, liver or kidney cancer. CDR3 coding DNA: TGTGCCAGCAGTTTCGCCCTTCAGGCCTACGAGCAGTACTTC. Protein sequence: CASSFALQAYEQYF.